The present entry profiles one T cell receptor (beta chain) with its context. What it binds is unknown. This entry comes from a study of beta chain features in type 1 diabetes. Overall study findings and caveats: Moderate yet significant TCRB CDR3 shortening was seen in Type 1 diabetes patients in all four CD4+ subsets.

Isolated RNA was reverse transcribed in full, so expressed TCRB transcripts were sequenced. Method: immunoSEQ multiplex PCR; TCRdb's copy keeps in-frame clones and lacks some. Of about 250,000 clones listed, roughly an eighth are singletons. Germline V gene lookup returns CDR1 SGHAT and CDR2 FQNNGV. V gave up 2 bases and J gave up 9 bases; unmatched junction bases: 4. The CDR3 contains 14 residues. What was sequenced was naive CD4+ T cells from blood. The receptor's source is a woman aged 40 to 50 in good health. This rearrangement joins TRBV11-2 to TRBJ2-2; 9 positions agree with TRBD2. The DNA of the CDR3 is TGTGCCAGCAGCTTATCTAGCGGGGCCCGGGAGCTGTTTTTT. Translating gives CASSLSSGARELFF.